This T cell receptor beta chain was identified during a study of cytomegalovirus exposure and HLA in healthy donors. Findings and caveats of the study: Analysis was carried out at a later point, and it linked a missense DCLRE1C variant to TCR beta V- and J-gene trimming. A previous analysis found most TCR beta V segments productive roughly 87% or roughly 30% of the time.

The CDR3 covers 16 residues. The V gene's germline CDR1 is MDHEN and CDR2 SYDVKM. With 6 bases clipped from V and 2 bases from J, the junction kept 12 bases outside the gene matches. For this clone: Its target is unknown.

Primers for the PCR totalled 60 Vbeta and 13 Jbeta. Profiled with immunoSEQ multiplex PCR; TCRdb holds only in-frame clones, not every one. The data hold more than 100,000 clones, with 15% to 17% observed a single time. The chain combines TRBV28 with TRBJ1-2; TRBD1 aligns across 7 bases. Sequenced: PBMCs. The source is a woman aged 18-29 years in good health and CMV-seronegative. Here the CDR3 DNA reads TGTGCCAGCAGAGAGACCGGGCAGGGGGACAACTATGGCTACACCTTC. This sequence encodes CASRETGQGDNYGYTF.